The rows below give T cell receptor beta chains drawn from one sample of a study of blood T cell repertoires in COVID-19. The data were produced by immunoSEQ multiplex PCR, yet TCRdb's version contains in-frame clones alone and is incomplete. The sample holds some 180,000 clones, around 78% seen once. The sequenced sample consisted of peripheral blood. The receptors come from a woman at least 80 years old with active or convalescent COVID-19. CDR3s include the opening cysteine and the closing phenylalanine or tryptophan. A D gene is named only where the DNA matches it firmly.

cdr3_aa	v_call	j_call	d_call
CASSKSEVHEQYF	TRBV4-1	TRBJ2-7	NA
CASSQDRGNEKLFF	TRBV5-4	TRBJ1-4	TRBD1
CASSLIGQQTYEQYF	TRBV5-1	TRBJ2-7	NA
CAWSVFSGTGAFF	TRBV30	TRBJ1-1	NA
CASSSDMGTDTQYF	TRBV5-4	TRBJ2-3	NA
CASTLSQEPQHF	TRBV2	TRBJ1-5	NA
CASRASGGFGEQFF	TRBV10-2	TRBJ2-1	TRBD2
CATSVRDSGAYGYTF	TRBV15	TRBJ1-2	TRBD1
CASSYSQGAIYGYTF	TRBV6-5	TRBJ1-2	TRBD1
CASLLVGNTIYF	TRBV30	TRBJ1-3	NA
CASSPPNSPNTGELFF	TRBV18	TRBJ2-2	NA
CASRGLAGGTGELFF	TRBV2	TRBJ2-2	TRBD2
CASSFLAGGRKDNEQFF	TRBV7-9	TRBJ2-1	TRBD2
CASSFQGLSPLHF	TRBV12-3/TRBV12-4	TRBJ1-6	NA
CASSLAQGWGEETQYF	TRBV5-1	TRBJ2-5	NA
CASSQSSGWGNTIYF	TRBV6-5	TRBJ1-3	NA
CASSQSGAGGGQETQYF	TRBV4-2	TRBJ2-5	TRBD2
CASRPRDGTNYGYTF	TRBV28	TRBJ1-2	NA
CASSFILAGGIEQFF	TRBV7-2	TRBJ2-1	TRBD2
CASSRDRSLTF	TRBV3-1/TRBV3-2	TRBJ1-2	NA
CASSQVSRGGIFSTDTQYF	TRBV4-2	TRBJ2-3	TRBD2
CATEQGGSYEQYF	TRBV2	TRBJ2-7	TRBD1
CASSHVRPAPSTDTQYF	TRBV23-1	TRBJ2-3	NA
CARSGTGGSEAFF	TRBV2	TRBJ1-1	TRBD1
CSVGEQGRGNEQFF	TRBV29-1	TRBJ2-1	NA
CASSLDLNTGELFF	TRBV7-9	TRBJ2-2	NA
CASSFPQVNYGYTF	TRBV6-2/TRBV6-3	TRBJ1-2	NA
CASSRQGNTEAFF	TRBV10-2	TRBJ1-1	TRBD1
CASSQVARGGGELFF	TRBV3-1/TRBV3-2	TRBJ2-2	NA
CASSFQADTQYF	TRBV5-1	TRBJ2-3	NA
CASSPGRGYGYTF	TRBV18	TRBJ1-2	NA
CSVGTGGTEAFF	TRBV29-1	TRBJ1-1	TRBD1
CASSLAGPPNEKLFF	TRBV28	TRBJ1-4	NA
CASSSNGDRAQYEQYF	TRBV11-1	TRBJ2-7	TRBD1
CAWSSSGTNIEQFF	TRBV30	TRBJ2-1	TRBD2
CASSLMAGGVRETQYF	TRBV5-1	TRBJ2-5	TRBD1
CASSQGGVLNQPQHF	TRBV3-1/TRBV3-2	TRBJ1-5	NA
CASSLVRTSGGAYETQYF	TRBV7-2	TRBJ2-5	TRBD2
CASSPHVVSEGNYGYTF	TRBV6-6	TRBJ1-2	NA
CASSLNNLYTEAFF	TRBV5-1	TRBJ1-1	NA